The 18 T cell receptor beta chains in this list originate from one sample, sequenced in a study of cytomegalovirus exposure and HLA in healthy donors. Repertoires were generated with immunoSEQ multiplex PCR, while TCRdb's copy carries only in-frame clones and drops some. The sample holds 100,000 to 120,000 clones, approximately 87% seen once. Specimen: PBMCs. Every receptor here comes from a woman younger than 45 in good health and CMV-seropositive.

A single count supports this clone. V usage is TRBV2 and J usage is TRBJ2-7; TRBD2 aligns across 7 bases. Germline V gives CDR1 SNHLY, CDR2 FYNNEI. J lost 4 bases, V lost 4 bases, and 13 bases had no gene match. This CDR3 comprises 16 residues. CDR3 residues: CASSGEGLRLGYEQYF. The CDR3 bases are TGTGCCAGCAGTGGGGAGGGACTCCGGCTCGGATACGAGCAGTACTTC. Based on the CDR3 plus reference TRBV2 and TRBJ2-7, the full variable domain is EPEVTQTPSHQVTQMGQEVILRCVPISNHLYFYWYRQILGQKVEFLVSFYNNEISEKSEIFDDQFSVERPDGSNFTLKIRSTKLEDSAMYFCASSGEGLRLGYEQYFGPGTRLTVT.

The V call is TRBV7-2, the J call TRBJ1-2, with 8 nucleotides matching TRBD1. CDR1 and CDR2 from the germline V gene are SGHTA and FQGNSA. This CDR3 spans 14 amino acids. Trimming cost V 5 bases and J 4 bases; bases outside gene matches: 6. CDR3 residues: CASSRPTGVYGYTF. The CDR3 nucleotides read TGTGCCAGCAGCCGACCGACAGGGGTCTATGGCTACACCTTC.

The gene calls are TRBV19 and TRBJ2-3, with 7 positions matching TRBD1. This CDR3 contains 14 residues. Germline CDR1 is LNHDA and CDR2 is SQIVND (reference sequence). After removal of 7 bases from V and 3 bases from J, the junction contained 7 bases not matched to a gene. The chain's CDR3 is CASTLTGRTDTQYF. In nucleotides, the CDR3 is TGTGCCAGTACCCTGACAGGGCGGACAGATACGCAGTATTTT.

V usage is TRBV6-1 and J usage is TRBJ2-3; 7 bases agree with TRBD1. Losses at the gene ends were 7 bases for V and 2 bases for J; bases not matched to a gene: 9. The CDR3 is made up of 15 amino acids. Germline V gene lookup returns CDR1 MNHNS and CDR2 SASEGT. CDR3 sequence (DNA): TGTGCCAGCAATTTCTGGGACAGCCTCACAGATACGCAGTATTTT. It yields the protein CASNFWDSLTDTQYF.

The gene calls are TRBV29-1 and TRBJ2-5, with 8 positions matching TRBD1. The germline V gene encodes CDR1 SQVTM and CDR2 ANQGSEA. V was pared by 7 bases and J by 4 bases, with 5 bases of the junction left unmatched. The CDR3 loop spans 12 amino acids. The CDR3 reads CSAPTGAETQYF. CDR3 in DNA: TGCAGCGCCCCGACAGGGGCAGAGACCCAGTACTTC.

The J gene is TRBJ1-6, the V gene TRBV7-2, with 10 bases lining up with TRBD1. CDR3 length equals 17 residues. The V segment lost 4 bases and the J segment 2 bases; nucleotides outside the gene matches: 5. Germline CDR1 SGHTA, CDR2 FQGNSA. CDR3 residues: CASSSWDRGTYNSPLHF. In nucleotides, the CDR3 is TGTGCCAGCAGCTCCTGGGACAGGGGAACCTATAATTCACCCCTCCACTTT.

The V and J genes are TRBV4-3 and TRBJ2-2, with TRBD2 identical over 8 bases. The ends lost 0 bases at V and 5 bases at J; junction bases unmatched: 8. This CDR3 spans 17 amino acids. The V gene's germline CDR1 is LGHNA and CDR2 YSLEER. CDR3 in amino acids: CASSQDMSGSITGELFF. DNA of the CDR3: TGCGCCAGCAGCCAAGATATGAGCGGGAGTATTACCGGGGAGCTGTTTTTT.

This clone was seen a few times. The chain is built from TRBV30 and TRBJ1-1, with 7 positions matching TRBD1. Germline V CDR1 and CDR2: GTSNPN, SVGIG (reference sequence). V gave up 5 bases and J gave up 0 bases; unmatched junction bases: 6. The CDR3 consists of 14 residues. CDR3 residues: CAWLTGVMNTEAFF. Written as DNA, the CDR3 is TGTGCCTGGCTTACAGGGGTAATGAACACTGAAGCTTTCTTT.

This chain links TRBV11-2 with TRBJ2-1; 10 bases match TRBD2. The CDR3 contains 15 residues. Germline values: CDR1 SGHAT, CDR2 FQNNGV. The trim removed 5 bases at V and 5 bases at J, leaving 6 bases unmatched. The CDR3 nucleotides read TGTGCCAGCAGCATTGGGACTAGCGACAACAATGAGCAGTTCTTC. This encodes CASSIGTSDNNEQFF.

This chain joins TRBV27 and TRBJ1-1, with TRBD1 identical over 7 bases. Trimming at V came to 5 bases and at J to 1 base, leaving 4 bases not matched to a gene. The germline gives CDR1 MNHEY, CDR2 SMNVEV (reference sequence). CDR3 length: 14 residues. The CDR3 loop is CASSPQGPNTEAFF. The CDR3 bases are TGTGCCAGCAGTCCACAGGGGCCGAACACTGAAGCTTTCTTT.

This chain connects TRBV18 to TRBJ2-7; 7 positions agree with TRBD2. The V gene end was trimmed by 6 bases and the J gene end by 1 base; junction bases not matched to a gene: 12. The CDR3 consists of 16 residues. Germline CDR1 is KGHSH and CDR2 is LQKENI. The CDR3 DNA sequence: TGTGCCAGCTCGCCGGTGGGCGGGAGCGCTTCCTACGAGCAGTACTTC. Its protein is CASSPVGGSASYEQYF.

The chain employs TRBV5-1 and TRBJ2-1; 13 nucleotides line up with TRBD2. Germline values: CDR1 SGHRS, CDR2 YFSETQ. CDR3 size: 18 residues. J lost 6 bases, V lost 2 bases, and 11 bases had no gene match. The CDR3 spells CASSLLPGLAGTGNEQFF. In nucleotides, the CDR3 is TGCGCCAGCAGCTTATTACCGGGACTAGCGGGGACGGGCAATGAGCAGTTCTTC.

The V call is TRBV18, the J call TRBJ2-7, with 7 positions matching TRBD2. Germline CDR1 and CDR2: KGHSH and LQKENI. V shed 1 base and J 6 bases; nucleotides not matched to a gene: 9. The CDR3 is 15 residues long. The CDR3 reads CASSPRDRSGGEQYF. The CDR3 DNA is TGTGCCAGCTCACCACGAGATAGATCGGGGGGCGAGCAGTACTTC.

The chain joins TRBV30 to TRBJ2-3; 8 nucleotides align to TRBD1. V shed 5 bases, J shed 2 bases, and the junction held 6 bases outside the gene matches. The CDR3 covers 14 residues. Germline CDR1 and CDR2: GTSNPN and SVGIG (reference sequence). The chain's CDR3 is CAWSRGRITDTQYF. CDR3 in DNA: TGTGCCTGGTCCAGGGGGCGGATCACAGATACGCAGTATTTT.

The chain links TRBV13 to TRBJ2-1; 9 positions match TRBD1. CDR3 size: 15 residues. The germline gives CDR1 PRHDT, CDR2 FYEKMQ (reference sequence). Trimming cost V 1 base and J 4 bases; bases outside gene matches: 2. CDR3 sequence: CASSLVGQGYNEQFF. The CDR3 bases are TGTGCCAGCAGCTTAGTTGGACAGGGGTACAATGAGCAGTTCTTC.

The gene calls are TRBV10-3 and TRBJ1-3, with D unclear. The CDR3 has 14 residues. Germline V lookup: CDR1 ENHRY, CDR2 SYGVKD. V was clipped by 3 bases and J by 4 bases, with 10 bases between them. The CDR3 DNA sequence: TGTGCCATCAGTGATGATGCGGGAGGAAACACCATATATTTT. Translating gives CAISDDAGGNTIYF.

J is TRBJ1-5 and V is TRBV7-2; TRBD1 agrees at 7 bases. CDR1 is SGHTA and CDR2 is FQGNSA in the germline V gene. V lost 3 bases, J lost 5 bases, and 4 bases stayed unmatched. The CDR3 totals 14 residues. CDR3 sequence reads: CASSLDRSYQPQHF. DNA of the CDR3: TGTGCCAGCAGCTTGGACAGGTCCTATCAGCCCCAGCATTTT.

The V call is TRBV4-3, the J call TRBJ2-5; TRBD2 matches 12 bases. V shed 7 bases and J 5 bases; nucleotides not matched to a gene: 8. The germline gives CDR1 LGHNA, CDR2 YSLEER. There are 15 residues in the CDR3. The chain's CDR3 is CASTKTSGSGETQYF. CDR3 in DNA: TGCGCCAGCACTAAGACTAGCGGGAGCGGGGAGACCCAGTACTTC.